The clone carrying this T cell receptor beta chain was seen only once. The target antigen is unknown. The V end lost 0 bases, the J end lost 5 bases, and 13 bases lay between the germline ends. The germline CDR1 and CDR2 sequences are LGHDT and YNNKEL (reference sequence). This CDR3 has 15 residues. This entry is derived from a study of T cell responses to AZD1222 COVID-19 vaccine. Overall study findings and caveats: Unmutated regions of variants are reportedly targeted by nearly half of spike-specific TCRs. Only a handful of people who got AZD1222 tested seropositive at baseline.

Sequencing used immunoSEQ multiplex PCR; TCRdb keeps in-frame clones, though not all of them. The sample shows 150,000 to 250,000 clones, approximately 89% of them seen only once. The chain uses TRBV3-1 (or the pseudogene TRBV3-2) and TRBJ2-5; no firm D call. This sequence was found in an adult who received the AZD1222 COVID-19 vaccine. Here the sequenced sample was peripheral blood, taken 28 days after the second AZD1222 dose. The CDR3 sequence: CASSQDRAHGETQYF. The CDR3 nucleotides are TGTGCCAGCAGCCAAGATCGGGCCCATGGGGAGACCCAGTACTTC.